This TCR beta chain was sequenced during a study of blood T cell repertoires in COVID-19. Study context: Spain, Italy and the United States supplied samples that represented acute and convalescent COVID-19. T cells, B-cell-depleted T cells, or PBMCs supplied cDNA or gDNA.

In the original analysis: Nucleated cell number was recorded as an estimate derived from reference gene primer amplification. The data were produced by immunoSEQ multiplex PCR, yet TCRdb's version contains in-frame clones alone and is incomplete. The V and J calls and clone size are taken from that table; D and trimming were inferred from the DNA. Of about 93,000 clones in the sample, 86% were seen once. The V gene lost 4 bases and the J gene lost 5 bases, with 10 bases spanning the gap. The CDR3 is 13 residues long. The germline CDR1 and CDR2 sequences are KGHDR and SFDVKD. This chain joins TRBV24-1 and TRBJ2-5; D gene ambiguous. Material for sequencing was peripheral blood. This TCR was recovered from a woman aged 80 or older with acute or convalescent COVID-19. The CDR3 reads CATSDGSRETQYF. In DNA, the CDR3 is TGTGCCACCAGTGACGGGTCGAGGGAGACCCAGTACTTC.